This T cell receptor (beta chain) is from a study of vaccination effects on CD4 cells after COVID-19. Study-wide background: Each participant received a vaccine that was either BNT162b2 or mRNA-1273, given as two doses.

To note about this clone: Its antigen is unidentified.

The method was immunoSEQ multiplex PCR; TCRdb's version includes in-frame clones alone and lacks a portion of them. Seen here are roughly 63,000 clones, less than 80% observed once, and the top ten hold around 3.8%. ViraFEST used viral peptide pools to expand antigen-specific CD4+ T cells before sequencing. Around day 10 of culture, CD4+ T cells were separated out. No vaccinee had earlier SARS-CoV-2 infection, and nucleocapsid antibodies were negative. Study-level points and caveats: Marked contraction was observed in infection-induced and vaccine-induced clones late after vaccination.

This receptor was obtained from a human donor who received a COVID-19 vaccine. The starting material was CD4+ T cells from PBMCs cultured with HCoV-OC43 spike peptides, obtained before COVID-19 vaccination. Subset indicated: HCoV-OC43 spike overlapping peptide pool stimulation.

CDR3 in DNA: TGTGCCAGCAGCTTAACTCAGGTCCCTAATGAAAAACTGTTTTTT. Protein sequence: CASSLTQVPNEKLFF. The gene calls are TRBV7-6 and TRBJ1-4, with no clear D. This CDR3 is 15 amino acids long. Trimming removed 2 bases at V and 3 bases at J, with 10 bases between. CDR1 is SGHVS, CDR2 FNYEAQ, per germline.